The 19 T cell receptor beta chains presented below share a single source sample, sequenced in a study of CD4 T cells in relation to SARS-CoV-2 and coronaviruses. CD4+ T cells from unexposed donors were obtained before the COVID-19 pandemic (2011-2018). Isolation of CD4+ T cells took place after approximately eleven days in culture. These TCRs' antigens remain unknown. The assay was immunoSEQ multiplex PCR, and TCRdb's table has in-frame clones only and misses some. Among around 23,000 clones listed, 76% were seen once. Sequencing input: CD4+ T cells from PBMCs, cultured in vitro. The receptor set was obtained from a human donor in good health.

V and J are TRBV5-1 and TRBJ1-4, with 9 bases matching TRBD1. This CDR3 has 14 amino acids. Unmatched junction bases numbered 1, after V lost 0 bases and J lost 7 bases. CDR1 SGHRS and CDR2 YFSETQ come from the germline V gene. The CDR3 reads CASSLETGGEKLFF. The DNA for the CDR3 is TGCGCCAGCAGCTTGGAGACAGGGGGTGAAAAACTGTTTTTT.

The CDR3: CASSELTSRPYEQYF. In nucleotides, the CDR3 is TGTGCCAGCAGTGAATTGACTAGTCGTCCCTACGAGCAGTACTTC. The genes are TRBV2 and TRBJ2-7; a weak D match, TRBD2 (6 bases). Germline V gene sequence: CDR1 SNHLY, CDR2 FYNNEI. With 2 bases removed from V and 2 bases from J, the gap between germline ends came to 13 bases. This CDR3 is built from 15 residues.

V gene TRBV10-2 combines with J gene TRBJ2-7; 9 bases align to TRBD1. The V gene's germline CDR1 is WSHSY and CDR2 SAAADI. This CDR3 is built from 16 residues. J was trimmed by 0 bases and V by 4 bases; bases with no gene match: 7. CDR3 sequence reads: CASSGRDRVRSYEQYF. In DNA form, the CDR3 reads TGCGCCAGCAGTGGGAGGGACAGGGTCCGCTCCTACGAGCAGTACTTC.

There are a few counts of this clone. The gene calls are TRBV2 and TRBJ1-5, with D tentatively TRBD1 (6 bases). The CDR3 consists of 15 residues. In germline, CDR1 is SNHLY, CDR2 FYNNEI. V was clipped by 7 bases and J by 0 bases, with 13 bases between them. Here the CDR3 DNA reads TGTGCCAGCACCGGGACATCGTATAGCAATCAGCCCCAGCATTTT. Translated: CASTGTSYSNQPQHF. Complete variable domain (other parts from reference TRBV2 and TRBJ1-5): EPEVTQTPSHQVTQMGQEVILRCVPISNHLYFYWYRQILGQKVEFLVSFYNNEISEKSEIFDDQFSVERPDGSNFTLKIRSTKLEDSAMYFCASTGTSYSNQPQHFGDGTRLSIL.

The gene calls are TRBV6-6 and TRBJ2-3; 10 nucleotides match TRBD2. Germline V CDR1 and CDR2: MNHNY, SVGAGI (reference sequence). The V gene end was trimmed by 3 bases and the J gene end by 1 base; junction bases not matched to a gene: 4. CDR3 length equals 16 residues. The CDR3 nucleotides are TGTGCCAGCAGTTATGGCCTAGCGGGAGGCACAGATACGCAGTATTTT. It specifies CASSYGLAGGTDTQYF.

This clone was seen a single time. CDR3 in amino acids: CASGSIPGGQETQYF. For the CDR3, the DNA is TGTGCTAGTGGTTCCATCCCCGGGGGCCAAGAGACCCAGTACTTC. The genes are TRBV12-5 and TRBJ2-5; maybe TRBD2 (6 bases). The CDR3 is 15 residues long. Germline loops: CDR1 LGHNT, CDR2 FRNRAP. V was shortened by 4 bases and J by 1 base, with 13 bases between the two germline ends.

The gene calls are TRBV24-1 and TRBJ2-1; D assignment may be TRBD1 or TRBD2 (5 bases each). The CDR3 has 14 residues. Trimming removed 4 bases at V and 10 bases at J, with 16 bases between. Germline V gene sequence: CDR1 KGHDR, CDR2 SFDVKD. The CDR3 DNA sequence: TGTGCCACCAGTGACACGGGACCTAAAAGGGAGCAGTTCTTC. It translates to CATSDTGPKREQFF.

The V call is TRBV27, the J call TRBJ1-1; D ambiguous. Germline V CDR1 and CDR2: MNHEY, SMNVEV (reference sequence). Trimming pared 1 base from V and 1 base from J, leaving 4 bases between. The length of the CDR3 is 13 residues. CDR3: CASSLFRNTEAFF. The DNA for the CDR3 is TGTGCCAGCAGTTTATTCAGGAACACTGAAGCTTTCTTT.

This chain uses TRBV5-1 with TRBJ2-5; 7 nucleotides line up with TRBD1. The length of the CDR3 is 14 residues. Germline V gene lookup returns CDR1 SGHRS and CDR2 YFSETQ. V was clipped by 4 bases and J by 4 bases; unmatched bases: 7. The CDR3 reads CASSVTGTGETQYF. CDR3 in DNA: TGCGCCAGCAGCGTGACAGGGACGGGAGAGACCCAGTACTTC.

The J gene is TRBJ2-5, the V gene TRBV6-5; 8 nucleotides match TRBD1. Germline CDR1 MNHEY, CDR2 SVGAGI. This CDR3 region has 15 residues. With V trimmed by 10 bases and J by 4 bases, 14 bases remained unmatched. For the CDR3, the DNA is TGTGCCACCGGCCTATCAACAGGGGGGACAGAGACCCAGTACTTC. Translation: CATGLSTGGTETQYF.

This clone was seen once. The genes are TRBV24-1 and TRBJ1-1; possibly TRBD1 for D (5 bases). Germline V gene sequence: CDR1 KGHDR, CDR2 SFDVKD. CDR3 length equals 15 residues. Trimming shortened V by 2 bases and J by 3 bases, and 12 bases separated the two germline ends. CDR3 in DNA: TGTGCCACCAGTGATTCTCAGGGTGCGGACACTGAAGCTTTCTTT. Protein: CATSDSQGADTEAFF.

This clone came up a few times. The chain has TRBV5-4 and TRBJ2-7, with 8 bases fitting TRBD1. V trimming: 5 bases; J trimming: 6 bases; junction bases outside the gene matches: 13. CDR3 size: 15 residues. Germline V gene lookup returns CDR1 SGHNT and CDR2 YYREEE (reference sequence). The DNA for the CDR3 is TGTGCCAGCAGTCATGGGGGCACAGGGGGTTCCGAGCAGTACTTC. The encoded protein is CASSHGGTGGSEQYF.

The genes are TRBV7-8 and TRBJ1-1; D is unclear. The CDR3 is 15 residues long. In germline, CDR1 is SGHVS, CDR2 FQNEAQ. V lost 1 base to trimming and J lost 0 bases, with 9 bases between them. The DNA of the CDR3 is TGTGCCAGCAGCTTAGACGGGAGAATGAACACTGAAGCTTTCTTT. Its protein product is CASSLDGRMNTEAFF.

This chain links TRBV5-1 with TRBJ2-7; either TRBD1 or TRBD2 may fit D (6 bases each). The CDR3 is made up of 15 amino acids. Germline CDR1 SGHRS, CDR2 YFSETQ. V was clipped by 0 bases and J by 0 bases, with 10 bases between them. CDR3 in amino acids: CASSLVGGNSYEQYF. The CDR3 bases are TGCGCCAGCAGCTTGGTAGGGGGGAACTCCTACGAGCAGTACTTC.

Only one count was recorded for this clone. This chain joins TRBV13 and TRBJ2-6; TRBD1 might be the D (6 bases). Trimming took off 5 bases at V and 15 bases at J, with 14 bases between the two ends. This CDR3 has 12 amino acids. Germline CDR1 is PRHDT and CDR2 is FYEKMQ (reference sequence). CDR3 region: CASSPWTAGLTF. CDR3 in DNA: TGTGCCAGCAGCCCGTGGACAGCAGGCCTGACTTTC.

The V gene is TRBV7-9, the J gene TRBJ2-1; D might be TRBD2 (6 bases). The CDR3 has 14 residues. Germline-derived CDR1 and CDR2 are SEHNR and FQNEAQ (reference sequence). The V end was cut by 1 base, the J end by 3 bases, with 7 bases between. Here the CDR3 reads CASSLGEVYNEQFF. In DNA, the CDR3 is TGTGCCAGCAGCTTAGGGGAGGTCTACAATGAGCAGTTCTTC.

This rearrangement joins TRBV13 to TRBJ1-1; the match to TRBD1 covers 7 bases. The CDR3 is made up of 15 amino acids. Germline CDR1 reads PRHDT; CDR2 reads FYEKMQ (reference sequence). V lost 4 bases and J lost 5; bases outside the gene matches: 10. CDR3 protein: CASSSRGRLKTEAFF. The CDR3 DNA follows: TGTGCCAGCAGCTCTAGGGGGCGCCTTAAGACTGAAGCTTTCTTT.

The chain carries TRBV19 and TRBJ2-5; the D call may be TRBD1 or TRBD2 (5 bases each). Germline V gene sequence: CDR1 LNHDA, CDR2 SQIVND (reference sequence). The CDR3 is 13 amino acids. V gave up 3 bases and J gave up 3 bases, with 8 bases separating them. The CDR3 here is CASSILGEETQYF. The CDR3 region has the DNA TGTGCCAGTAGTATTTTGGGGGAAGAGACCCAGTACTTC.

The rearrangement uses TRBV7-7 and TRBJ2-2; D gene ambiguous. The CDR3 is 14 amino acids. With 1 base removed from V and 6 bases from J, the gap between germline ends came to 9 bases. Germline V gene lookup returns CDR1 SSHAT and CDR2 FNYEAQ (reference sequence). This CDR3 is CASSLDSVAGELFF. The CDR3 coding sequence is TGTGCCAGCAGCTTAGACAGCGTGGCCGGGGAGCTGTTTTTT.